This T cell receptor (beta chain) derives from a study of human T cells and chemical hapten exposure. As for the study in general: Per-sample TCR yields varied mainly from small pooled library volume differences.

Original methodology: A typical sample had 100,000 or so TCRs, with roughly 23,224 to 690,600 overall. TCRdb re-called the RACE reads with MiXCR, one entry per CDR3 protein. The V and J calls and clone size are TCRdb's, not the authors'. The profile shows a few hundred thousand distinct CDR3 sequences, around 9.3% of them singletons. Specified time point: pre-sensitization, week 0. Treatment in this sample: therapeutic diphenylcyclopropenone sensitization with weekly scalp DPC. In every case, blood was obtained before the patch test was applied. The CDR3 runs 14 residues. Between the trimmed V and J ends, which lost 5 bases and 3 bases, there was a span of 13 bases. Germline lookup yields CDR1 SEHNR and CDR2 FQNEAQ (reference sequence).

This material consisted of whole blood, taken in connection with sensitization to the hapten diphenylcyclopropenone (DPC). The genes are TRBV7-9 and TRBJ1-2; D might be TRBD1 (5 bases). This receptor was identified in a woman between 40 and 55 years old with alopecia areata. Some clones in this sample may be carry-over from other donors' samples. In DNA, the CDR3 is TGTGCCAGCAGCCGGTCGGGACCCCACTATGGCTACACCTTC. Amino acid sequence: CASSRSGPHYGYTF. Variable domain in full (rest from reference TRBV7-9 and TRBJ1-2): DTGVSQNPRHKITKRGQNVTFRCDPISEHNRLYWYRQTLGQGPEFLTYFQNEAQLEKSRLLSDRFSAERPKGSFSTLEIQRTEQGDSAMYLCASSRSGPHYGYTFGSGTRLTVV.